This T cell receptor beta chain was identified during a study of human T cells and chemical hapten exposure. Study summary: Throughout a study of approximately 24 weeks, patients underwent weekly scalp administration of diphenylcyclopropenone doses.

This clonotype was observed many times. The time point: pre-sensitization, week 0. The treatment: therapeutic diphenylcyclopropenone sensitization with weekly scalp DPC. The drawing of blood occurred before each patch test was applied. This CDR3 has 17 residues. V shed 8 bases and J 1 base; nucleotides not matched to a gene: 6. CDR1 and CDR2 from the germline V gene are MNHEY and SVGEGT. TCRdb fed the RACE reads into MiXCR, producing one record per CDR3 protein. The sample lists about 42,000 distinct CDR3 sequences; roughly 12% were seen once. The starting material was whole blood, obtained in connection with sensitization to the hapten diphenylcyclopropenone (DPC). This clonotype was sampled from a woman in her 30s with alopecia areata. Some clones in this sample may be carry-over from other donors' samples. This chain uses TRBV6-2 or TRBV6-3 with TRBJ2-2, with 14 bases identical to TRBD2. CDR3 sequence (DNA): TGTGCCAGCGCCGGGACTAGCGGGAGAAGGAACACCGGGGAGCTGTTTTTT. Translating gives CASAGTSGRRNTGELFF.